The clone carrying this T cell receptor (beta chain) came up a few times. What it binds is unknown. Time point: sample taken at primary tumor resection. The data are from a study of spatial heterogeneity in lung cancer. Study outcomes and limitations: Counts that tracked tumor mutation counts were those of expanded intratumoral alpha and beta TCRs.

Every individual TCR cDNA molecule carried its own unique molecular identifier, which allowed correction of PCR and sequencing errors. TCRdb reprocessed the 5' RACE reads via MiXCR and lists one record per CDR3 protein. The sample gives 9,400 or so distinct CDR3 sequences, around 9.3% of which show up once; roughly 13% is in the top ten. After removal of 0 bases from V and 8 bases from J, the junction contained 1 base not matched to a gene. Germline CDR1 is SGHNT and CDR2 is YYREEE (reference sequence). There are 13 residues in the CDR3. This TCR was recovered from a female donor with early-stage non-small cell lung cancer. V is TRBV5-4 and J is TRBJ2-2; 7 bases align to TRBD2. The sample consisted of lung tumor tissue, taken at surgery. The CDR3 sequence: CASSLVLAGELFF. The CDR3 region has the DNA TGTGCCAGCAGCTTGGTACTAGCGGGGGAGCTGTTTTTT.